This T cell receptor beta chain was retrieved from a study of T cell clusters in autoimmune cytopenias. The CDR3 spans 15 residues. Germline V CDR1 and CDR2: LNHNV, YYDKDF (reference sequence). TRB amplification used 250 ng of peripheral blood genomic DNA. One tube held mixed TRB-A and TRB-B primer pools for touch-down PCR. TCRdb re-called the multiplex PCR reads and catalogs CDR3 proteins one per entry, DNA excluded. Recorded for this sample: 1,700 or so distinct CDR3 sequences. Measured by frequency, this clonotype is medium-sized. What it binds is not known. Notes on the study in general: No cluster-lack signature appeared between secondary cytopenia and chronic lymphocytic leukemia patients, apparently due to lymphoma masking. TRB repertoire shifts in secondary cytopenia and chronic lymphocytic leukemia mostly reflected lymphoma, not autoimmunity.

The chain links TRBV15 to TRBJ2-2; TCRdb's D call, TRBD1, is unchecked because there is no DNA. Sequencing used peripheral blood. This clonotype was obtained from a human donor with an autoimmune cytopenia, with autoimmune hepatitis or in good health (not recorded which). CDR3 region: CATSEPYGRTGELFF.